Listed here are 9 T cell receptor beta chains from one sample, sequenced in a study of blood T cell repertoires in COVID-19. Assay: immunoSEQ multiplex PCR; the TCRdb copy retains only in-frame clones and omits some. The data show 30,000 or so clones, more than 80% seen once. The sequencing sample was made of peripheral blood. These receptors all stem from a woman in her thirties or forties with active or convalescent COVID-19.

V gene TRBV4-1 combines with J gene TRBJ2-7, with TRBD1 identical over 7 bases. With V trimmed by 5 bases and J by 0 bases, 7 bases remained unmatched. Germline CDR1 MGHRA, CDR2 YSYEKL. This CDR3 region has 15 residues. CDR3 DNA: TGCGCCAGCAGCTTTCAAACAGGGGACTCCTACGAGCAGTACTTC. Its translation is CASSFQTGDSYEQYF.

The V gene is TRBV5-4, the J gene TRBJ1-2; D unresolved. V lost 10 bases and J 4 bases, leaving 20 bases between the germline ends. The V gene's germline CDR1 is SGHNT and CDR2 YYREEE (reference sequence). The CDR3 has 14 residues. CDR3 sequence (DNA): TGTGCCGGAGGACCGCCGCAGCTAGGCTATGGCTACACCTTC. Its translation: CAGGPPQLGYGYTF.

This chain links TRBV5-1 with TRBJ1-3, with 7 bases that match TRBD1. Germline loops: CDR1 SGHRS, CDR2 YFSETQ. The CDR3 has 15 amino acids. Trimming removed 4 bases from V and 4 bases from J; junction bases left unmatched: 8. CDR3 sequence: CASSLTGVGGNTIYF. CDR3 bases: TGCGCCAGCAGCCTTACAGGGGTGGGAGGAAACACCATATATTTT. The full variable domain, with the rest looked up from reference TRBV5-1 and TRBJ1-3, is KAGVTQTPRYLIKTRGQQVTLSCSPISGHRSVSWYQQTPGQGLQFLFEYFSETQRNKGNFPGRFSGRQFSNSRSEMNVSTLELGDSALYLCASSLTGVGGNTIYFGEGSWLTVV.

This clone was recorded only once. The gene calls are TRBV7-3 and TRBJ2-7, with 12 bases matching TRBD2. V trimming: 5 bases; J trimming: 5 bases; junction bases outside the gene matches: 7. Looked up from germline, CDR1 is SGHTA and CDR2 is FQGTGA. The CDR3 is 15 residues long. The CDR3 DNA is TGTGCCAGCAGCCCCACACTAGCGGGGGGTGACGAGCAGTACTTC. This gives the protein CASSPTLAGGDEQYF.

This rearrangement joins TRBV5-1 to TRBJ1-1; 7 nucleotides agree with TRBD1. J gave up 7 bases and V 0 bases, and 3 bases lay outside the gene matches. Germline lookup yields CDR1 SGHRS and CDR2 YFSETQ. The CDR3 has 13 residues. The CDR3 DNA sequence: TGCGCCAGCAGCTTGGACAGGGGTGATGAAGCTTTCTTT. Its translation is CASSLDRGDEAFF.

This clone was counted a few times. The genes are TRBV19 and TRBJ1-5; 7 bases are shared with TRBD1. The CDR3 runs to 15 residues. Germline lookup yields CDR1 LNHDA and CDR2 SQIVND (reference sequence). Trimming cost V 5 bases and J 5 bases; bases outside gene matches: 9. DNA for the CDR3: TGTGCCAGTAGTTCCAGGGGGAAGGGTGATCAGCCCCAGCATTTT. Its protein product is CASSSRGKGDQPQHF.

This chain links TRBV7-6 with TRBJ2-1; 9 nucleotides agree with TRBD2. V was pared by 1 base and J by 1 base, with 2 bases of the junction left unmatched. Germline-derived CDR1 and CDR2 are SGHVS and FNYEAQ. This CDR3 has 16 amino acids. The CDR3 DNA reads as TGTGCCAGCAGCTTAGAGGCGGGAGGGTCCTACAATGAGCAGTTCTTC. Protein: CASSLEAGGSYNEQFF.

The rearrangement uses TRBV15 and TRBJ2-1; D perhaps matches TRBD2 (5 bases). V was trimmed by 0 bases and J by 5 bases, leaving 11 bases between them. CDR1 LNHNV and CDR2 YYDKDF come from the germline V gene (reference sequence). The CDR3 is 15 residues long. The chain's CDR3 is CATSRDRGSHNEQFF. CDR3 in DNA: TGTGCCACCAGCAGAGATCGCGGGTCGCACAATGAGCAGTTCTTC.

CDR3: CSVGLTVGQYF. The CDR3, as DNA: TGCAGCGTTGGACTGACCGTGGGCCAGTACTTC. The J gene is TRBJ2-5, the V gene TRBV29-1, with D hard to call. V was clipped by 4 bases and J by 10 bases, with 13 bases between them. CDR1 is SQVTM, CDR2 ANQGSEA, per germline. This CDR3 comprises 11 residues.